This TCR beta chain was sequenced during a study of PD-L1 blockade in urothelial cancer. Study-wide background: Patients with male sex and bladder-origin urothelial cancer accounted for about 85% of the roughly 30 enrolled. Findings and limits, study-wide: When measured at 3 weeks, tumor-associated blood clones expanded more in durable-benefit patients.

Only in-frame clones appear in the TCRdb table, and some are missing; sequencing was by immunoSEQ multiplex PCR. The sample includes under 60,000 clones, around 85% seen only once; the top ten take about 10%. The time point denotes: peripheral blood 6 weeks after treatment start. Locally advanced or metastatic urothelial carcinoma was diagnosed in the patients. Concerning this clone itself: Its antigen is currently unknown.

The ends were cut back, 0 bases at V and 1 base at J, with 9 bases in the middle. CDR3 length: 16 residues. Germline V lookup: CDR1 SGHVS, CDR2 FNYEAQ. The genes are TRBV7-6 and TRBJ2-2; tentative D call: TRBD1 (6 bases). The material sequenced was PBMCs, taken around atezolizumab (anti-PD-L1) treatment. This clonotype was sampled from a man in his fifties or sixties with urothelial cancer. The chain's CDR3 is CASSLATGENTGELFF. As DNA, the CDR3 is TGTGCCAGCAGCTTAGCGACAGGCGAGAACACCGGGGAGCTGTTTTTT.